The rows below give T cell receptor beta chains drawn from one sample of a study of T cell changes during pregnancy in multiple sclerosis. Profiled with immunoSEQ multiplex PCR; TCRdb holds only in-frame clones, not every one. The sample holds 60,000 or so clones, about 90% seen once. The source was CD4+ T cells from peripheral blood mononuclear cells, collected after pregnancy. The receptors were gathered from a female donor in good health, enrolled as a control in a pregnancy study. Each CDR3 is given with its conserved first and last residue. D genes are given only for firm matches. Size tells how often a clone was seen (once, few, many) or the class of an expanded clone, and some rows leave it out.

d_gene,j_gene,abundance,v_gene,CDR3aa,CDR3nt
.,TRBJ1-1,.,TRBV7-2,CASSPHRDAEAFF,TGTGCCAGCAGCCCCCACAGGGATGCTGAAGCTTTCTTT
TRBD1,TRBJ1-2,once,TRBV5-4,CASSYSGTGSGYGYTF,TGTGCCAGCAGCTACTCCGGGACAGGGTCGGGCTATGGCTACACCTTC
.,TRBJ1-1,.,TRBV30,CAWTVQGADTEAFF,TGTGCCTGGACTGTTCAGGGCGCGGACACTGAAGCTTTCTTT
TRBD2,TRBJ2-1,.,TRBV9,CASSASGGDRNEQFF,TGTGCCAGCAGCGCCAGCGGGGGGGATCGGAATGAGCAGTTCTTC
.,TRBJ2-7,.,TRBV6-4,CASSPSRDSYEQYF,TGTGCCAGCAGCCCCTCCCGGGACTCCTACGAGCAGTACTTC
TRBD1,TRBJ1-5,.,TRBV2,CASSPTGSNQPQHF,TGTGCCAGCAGTCCGACAGGGAGCAATCAGCCCCAGCATTTT
TRBD1,TRBJ1-2,.,TRBV5-6,CASRTGETYGYTF,TGTGCCAGTCGGACAGGGGAGACCTATGGCTACACCTTC
TRBD1,TRBJ2-3,.,TRBV5-1,CASSLAGQGVEDTQYF,TGCGCCAGCAGCTTGGCCGGACAGGGGGTGGAAGATACGCAGTATTTT
.,TRBJ2-1,.,TRBV10-2,CASCSLAVNEQFF,TGCGCCAGCTGCTCGCTGGCAGTCAATGAGCAGTTCTTC
.,TRBJ2-7,.,TRBV11-2,CASRPTGGADEQYF,TGTGCCAGCAGACCAACTGGGGGCGCGGACGAGCAGTACTTC
.,TRBJ1-2,.,TRBV19,CASSLQSFYGYTF,TGTGCCAGTAGTTTACAGAGCTTCTATGGCTACACCTTC
.,TRBJ1-2,once,TRBV19,CASSIKNSGPSF,TGTGCCAGTAGTATAAAGAATTCCGGTCCCTCCTTC
.,TRBJ1-3,few,TRBV6-1,CASSERVSGNTIYF,TGTGCCAGCAGTGAGCGGGTCTCTGGAAACACCATATATTTT
TRBD1,TRBJ2-1,once,TRBV19,CASSIDPGGHNEQFF,TGTGCCAGTAGTATAGACCCAGGGGGACACAATGAGCAGTTCTTC
.,TRBJ1-2,.,TRBV5-1,CASSLRTDYGYTF,TGCGCCAGCAGCTTGAGGACAGATTATGGCTACACCTTC
.,TRBJ2-5,.,TRBV9,CASSVGGGLMAPETQYF,TGTGCCAGCAGCGTAGGGGGGGGGCTTATGGCCCCAGAGACCCAGTACTTC
TRBD1,TRBJ1-2,.,TRBV6-4,CASSPLPGQGALYGYTF,TGTGCCAGCAGTCCCCTCCCGGGACAGGGGGCCTTATATGGCTACACCTTC
TRBD2,TRBJ2-2,once,TRBV11-1,CASSLGRLAGNTGELFF,TGTGCCAGCAGCTTAGGAAGACTAGCCGGAAACACCGGGGAGCTGTTTTTT
.,TRBJ2-2,.,TRBV2,CASSESDTGELFF,TGTGCCAGCAGTGAATCGGACACCGGGGAGCTGTTTTTT